The next 32 T cell receptor beta chains were all read from a single sample in a study of blood T cell repertoires in COVID-19. Clones were read by immunoSEQ multiplex PCR, and TCRdb kept only the in-frame ones, dropping some. The sample includes about 430,000 clones, 70% to 90% of them seen just once. Sequencing input: PBMCs or T cells enriched from blood (not recorded which). These receptors all come from a woman between 18 and 30 years old who had been exposed to COVID-19.

The J gene is TRBJ2-7, the V gene TRBV4-1; 10 nucleotides line up with TRBD2. V trimming: 10 bases; J trimming: 2 bases; junction bases outside the gene matches: 8. This CDR3 spans 14 amino acids. Germline V gives CDR1 MGHRA, CDR2 YSYEKL. The CDR3 sequence: CATPGLAVPYEQYF. CDR3 coding DNA: TGCGCCACTCCCGGACTAGCGGTACCCTACGAGCAGTACTTC.

V gene TRBV2 combines with J gene TRBJ2-1; the match to TRBD1 covers 7 bases. CDR1 and CDR2 (germline): SNHLY, FYNNEI. Trimming removed 4 bases from V and 7 bases from J; junction bases left unmatched: 4. The CDR3 has 13 residues. CDR3 in amino acids: CASSGGGSNEQFF. The CDR3 DNA follows: TGTGCCAGCAGTGGAGGGGGCTCAAATGAGCAGTTCTTC.

V is TRBV5-1 and J is TRBJ2-1; TRBD1 matches 9 bases. With V trimmed by 0 bases and J by 7 bases, 11 bases remained unmatched. Germline V gives CDR1 SGHRS, CDR2 YFSETQ. The CDR3 has 17 amino acids. The CDR3 DNA reads as TGCGCCAGCAGCTTGGGAGGGGCCGGGACAGGGCAAAATGAGCAGTTCTTC. Translated: CASSLGGAGTGQNEQFF.

The chain carries TRBV6-2 or TRBV6-3 and TRBJ2-6, with TRBD2 identical over 7 bases. The V gene end was trimmed by 5 bases and the J gene end by 2 bases; junction bases not matched to a gene: 6. Per germline, CDR1 MNHEY and CDR2 SVGEGT. The CDR3 sequence is 16 residues long. The CDR3, as DNA: TGTGCCAGCAGTGACCCTGGGGGGGCTGGGGCCAACGTCCTGACTTTC. Protein: CASSDPGGAGANVLTF.

V and J are TRBV9 and TRBJ2-1, with TRBD2 matching 8 bases. With V trimmed by 0 bases and J by 5 bases, 7 bases remained unmatched. The V gene's germline CDR1 is SGDLS and CDR2 YYNGEE. This CDR3 has 16 residues. The CDR3 is CASSVVSGDPDNEQFF. In DNA, the CDR3 is TGTGCCAGCAGCGTAGTTAGCGGGGACCCAGACAATGAGCAGTTCTTC.

The chain uses TRBV18 and TRBJ2-7; 8 nucleotides line up with TRBD2. The germline CDR1 and CDR2 sequences are KGHSH and LQKENI. CDR3 size: 14 residues. The V gene end was trimmed by 3 bases and the J gene end by 6 bases; junction bases not matched to a gene: 7. Here the CDR3 reads CASSPQRETSEQYF. Written as DNA, the CDR3 is TGTGCCAGCTCACCTCAGCGGGAGACCTCCGAGCAGTACTTC.

The CDR3 protein is CASSISGTGNEAFF. CDR3 in DNA: TGTGCCAGCAGTATCTCCGGGACAGGGAATGAAGCTTTCTTT. The chain uses TRBV28 and TRBJ1-1; 9 nucleotides line up with TRBD1. CDR3 length: 14 amino acids. Trimming removed 5 bases from V and 7 bases from J; junction bases left unmatched: 8. Germline lookup yields CDR1 MDHEN and CDR2 SYDVKM.

The chain carries TRBV14 and TRBJ1-2; 7 positions agree with TRBD1. J gave up 2 bases and V 0 bases, and 3 bases lay outside the gene matches. CDR1 SGHDN and CDR2 FVKESK come from the germline V gene. CDR3 length equals 15 residues. CDR3 residues: CASSQDTRGNYGYTF. CDR3 coding DNA: TGTGCCAGCAGCCAAGATACCAGGGGGAACTATGGCTACACCTTC.

This chain joins TRBV9 and TRBJ1-1; 7 nucleotides line up with TRBD1. The V and J ends lost 2 bases and 4 bases, in that order; junction bases with no gene match: 2. This CDR3 is built from 13 residues. Germline V lookup: CDR1 SGDLS, CDR2 YYNGEE. CDR3 residues: CASSVEGATEAFF. The CDR3 DNA follows: TGTGCCAGCAGCGTGGAGGGGGCCACTGAAGCTTTCTTT.

In DNA, the CDR3 is TGTGCCAGCAGCCATACGGGACAGAGGAACACTGAAGCTTTCTTT. Translated: CASSHTGQRNTEAFF. This chain joins TRBV3-1 (or the pseudogene TRBV3-2) and TRBJ1-1; TRBD1 aligns across 7 bases. The CDR3 has 15 residues. Germline V gene data show CDR1 as LGHDT and CDR2 as YNNKEL (reference sequence). Trimming removed 3 bases from V and 1 base from J; junction bases left unmatched: 5.

The CDR3 nucleotides are TGTGCCAGTAGTACGACAGGGGGGCCTCTTTCTGGAAACACCATATATTTT. This codes for CASSTTGGPLSGNTIYF. This sequence joins TRBV19 and TRBJ1-3, with 9 bases matching TRBD1. The CDR3 covers 17 residues. V trimming: 4 bases; J trimming: 1 base; junction bases outside the gene matches: 8. Germline V gene lookup returns CDR1 LNHDA and CDR2 SQIVND (reference sequence).

The chain joins TRBV4-3 to TRBJ2-3; 8 bases line up with TRBD2. The CDR3 is 18 amino acids. The V and J ends lost 1 base and 2 bases, in that order; junction bases with no gene match: 11. The germline gives CDR1 LGHNA, CDR2 YSLEER. The CDR3 protein is CASSQALSSGGPTDTQYF. In nucleotides, the CDR3 is TGCGCCAGCAGCCAAGCTTTATCGAGCGGGGGCCCCACAGATACGCAGTATTTT.

V and J are TRBV7-9 and TRBJ2-5; weak D call: TRBD2 (6 bases). Germline V gives CDR1 SEHNR, CDR2 FQNEAQ (reference sequence). Trimming took 4 bases from V and 6 from J, leaving 15 bases between them. The CDR3 has 14 residues. CDR3 region: CASSSGSIQKTQYF. The CDR3, as DNA: TGTGCCAGCAGCTCCGGGAGTATTCAGAAGACCCAGTACTTC.

V gene TRBV3-1 (or the pseudogene TRBV3-2) combines with J gene TRBJ2-2; 11 nucleotides align to TRBD1. The CDR3 has 17 residues. The germline CDR1 and CDR2 sequences are LGHDT and YNNKEL (reference sequence). V gave up 1 base and J gave up 5 bases; unmatched junction bases: 6. CDR3 sequence reads: CASSQVWGTGGTGELFF. DNA for the CDR3: TGTGCCAGCAGCCAAGTATGGGGGACAGGGGGGACCGGGGAGCTGTTTTTT.

The chain uses TRBV5-3 and TRBJ2-1; D is unresolved. TRBV5-3 is recorded as an ORF, its role being uncertain. CDR3 length: 16 amino acids. Trimming took 6 bases from V and 5 from J, leaving 21 bases between them. The CDR3 loop reads CARKENPPPRNNEQFF. CDR3 coding DNA: TGTGCCAGAAAAGAGAATCCCCCCCCACGTAACAATGAGCAGTTCTTC.

The chain has TRBV30 and TRBJ1-4; maybe TRBD1 (6 bases). V was cut by 2 bases and J by 5 bases, with 12 bases left in between. The CDR3 is 14 amino acids. The germline V gene has CDR1 GTSNPN and CDR2 SVGIG (reference sequence). CDR3 loop: CAWSKGGLNEKLFF. CDR3 sequence (DNA): TGTGCCTGGAGTAAGGGGGGGTTAAATGAAAAACTGTTTTTT.

This clone appeared once. V usage is TRBV28 and J usage is TRBJ1-3; the match to TRBD1 covers 7 bases. This CDR3 comprises 16 residues. Germline V gene lookup returns CDR1 MDHEN and CDR2 SYDVKM. J was trimmed by 0 bases and V by 4 bases; bases with no gene match: 6. This CDR3 is CASSSGTANSGNTIYF. As DNA, the CDR3 is TGTGCCAGCAGTTCCGGGACAGCGAACTCTGGAAACACCATATATTTT.

CDR3 amino acids: CASTKGQEAVEQYF. CDR3 nucleotides: TGTGCCAGCACCAAGGGACAGGAGGCGGTCGAGCAGTACTTC. The chain combines TRBV11-2 with TRBJ2-7; TRBD1 aligns across 8 bases. Germline loops: CDR1 SGHAT, CDR2 FQNNGV. Trimming took 7 bases from V and 6 from J; bases not matched to a gene: 11. This CDR3 region has 14 residues.

This clone has only a few counts. This rearrangement joins TRBV10-3 to TRBJ1-1; the match to TRBD1 covers 8 bases. The V and J ends lost 10 bases and 1 base, in that order; junction bases with no gene match: 8. This CDR3 comprises 14 residues. Germline values: CDR1 ENHRY, CDR2 SYGVKD. CDR3 in DNA: TGTGCCACCAAAACCGGGACAGGGAACACTGAAGCTTTCTTT. Translation gives CATKTGTGNTEAFF.

The chain links TRBV30 to TRBJ1-5; perhaps TRBD1 as D (5 bases). The germline CDR1 and CDR2 sequences are GTSNPN and SVGIG (reference sequence). V was pared by 0 bases and J by 9 bases, with 9 bases between. The CDR3 has 12 amino acids. Here the CDR3 DNA reads TGTGCCTGGAGTGTGATGGGGGGGCCCCAGCATTTT. Translation: CAWSVMGGPQHF.

The genes are TRBV6-2 or TRBV6-3 and TRBJ2-4, with D perhaps matching TRBD1 (6 bases). Deletions cut 5 bases from V and 0 bases from J, with 14 bases between. CDR1 and CDR2 from the germline V gene are MNHEY and SVGEGT. The CDR3 sequence is 16 residues long. CDR3 coding DNA: TGTGCCAGCAGTCGGACAGAGACGCTAGCCAAAAACATTCAGTACTTC. Translated: CASSRTETLAKNIQYF.

V and J are TRBV6-5 and TRBJ2-7; maybe TRBD1 (6 bases). Germline V CDR1 and CDR2: MNHEY, SVGAGI. Deletions cut 8 bases from V and 0 bases from J, with 14 bases between. This CDR3 region has 14 residues. CDR3 nucleotides: TGTGCCAGCTCGGACCGACAGGACTCCTACGAGCAGTACTTC. This sequence encodes CASSDRQDSYEQYF.

The gene calls are TRBV27 and TRBJ2-5; the match to TRBD1 covers 7 bases. The V segment lost 4 bases and the J segment 1 base; nucleotides outside the gene matches: 6. The CDR3 is made up of 15 amino acids. Germline CDR1 reads MNHEY; CDR2 reads SMNVEV (reference sequence). CDR3 bases: TGTGCCAGCAGTTCCTACAGGGGACCCCAAGAGACCCAGTACTTC. This gives the protein CASSSYRGPQETQYF.

The genes are TRBV4-3 and TRBJ2-5, with a possible D match to TRBD1 (6 bases). Looked up from germline, CDR1 is LGHNA and CDR2 is YSLEER. Trimming stripped 1 base from V and 5 bases from J, with 23 bases between. This CDR3 contains 18 residues. The CDR3 spells CASSQGGWTEPDGETQYF. The CDR3 DNA reads TGCGCCAGCAGCCAAGGAGGATGGACAGAGCCCGACGGGGAGACCCAGTACTTC.

The genes are TRBV28 and TRBJ1-2, with a possible D match to TRBD1 (6 bases). CDR1 and CDR2 (germline): MDHEN, SYDVKM. V dropped 9 bases and J dropped 0 bases, with 14 bases sitting between them. CDR3 length: 14 residues. The CDR3 reads CASAGEQANYGYTF. The CDR3 DNA is TGTGCCAGTGCAGGGGAACAAGCTAACTATGGCTACACCTTC.

This sequence joins TRBV18 and TRBJ1-2, with 7 bases identical to TRBD1. With V trimmed by 2 bases and J by 6 bases, 6 bases remained unmatched. This CDR3 has 14 residues. CDR1 is KGHSH, CDR2 LQKENI, per germline. The CDR3 DNA sequence: TGTGCCAGCTCACCAACGGAGGGGGCAGATGGCTACACCTTC. The encoded protein is CASSPTEGADGYTF.

This chain links TRBV15 with TRBJ1-5, with 9 bases matching TRBD1. The germline CDR1 and CDR2 sequences are LNHNV and YYDKDF (reference sequence). V was pared by 7 bases and J by 2 bases, with 3 bases of the junction left unmatched. CDR3 size: 14 residues. The CDR3, as DNA: TGTGCCACCATGGGGGACAGGGGCAATCAGCCCCAGCATTTT. Protein: CATMGDRGNQPQHF. Full variable domain (missing parts from reference TRBV15 and TRBJ1-5): DAMVIQNPRYQVTQFGKPVTLSCSQTLNHNVMYWYQQKSSQAPKLLFHYYDKDFNNEADTPDNFQSRRPNTSFCFLDIRSPGLGDTAMYLCATMGDRGNQPQHFGDGTRLSIL.

V gene TRBV20-1 combines with J gene TRBJ2-7; possibly TRBD2 for D (5 bases). Looked up from germline, CDR1 is DFQATT and CDR2 is SNEGSKA (reference sequence). This CDR3 is built from 14 residues. Trimming shortened V by 3 bases and J by 3 bases, and 15 bases separated the two germline ends. The CDR3 loop reads CSASPISGNYEQYF. In DNA form, the CDR3 reads TGCAGTGCTAGTCCAATCTCGGGGAACTACGAGCAGTACTTC.

The CDR3 nucleotides are TGCGCCAGCAGCCAAGATAGGGGTACCAATGAAAAACTGTTTTTT. Its protein is CASSQDRGTNEKLFF. The chain recombines TRBV4-1 with TRBJ1-4, with D possibly matching TRBD1 (5 bases). Trimming stripped 0 bases from V and 5 bases from J, with 10 bases between. CDR1 and CDR2 (germline): MGHRA, YSYEKL. CDR3 length: 15 residues.

This chain uses TRBV4-2 with TRBJ2-1; TRBD2 matches at 8 bases. The CDR3 spans 16 residues. V dropped 0 bases and J dropped 10; count of bases not matched to a gene: 11. Germline CDR1 and CDR2: LGHNA and YNFKEQ. The CDR3 region is CASSQDPTSAEGEQFF. The DNA of the CDR3 is TGTGCCAGCAGCCAAGATCCGACTAGCGCGGAGGGAGAGCAGTTCTTC.

The rearrangement uses TRBV5-5 and TRBJ2-7; 14 nucleotides align to TRBD2. CDR3 length equals 18 residues. Unmatched junction bases numbered 13, after V lost 2 bases and J lost 6 bases. CDR1 and CDR2 from the germline V gene are SGHKS and YYEKEE (reference sequence). The CDR3 coding sequence is TGTGCCAGCAGCTTTGGGACTAGCGGGGGTTACTTGTCTCTCGAGCAGTACTTC. Protein sequence: CASSFGTSGGYLSLEQYF. Based on the CDR3 plus reference TRBV5-5 and TRBJ2-7, the full variable domain is DAGVTQSPTHLIKTRGQQVTLRCSPISGHKSVSWYQQVLGQGPQFIFQYYEKEERGRGNFPDRFSARQFPNYSSELNVNALLLGDSALYLCASSFGTSGGYLSLEQYFGPGTRLTVT.

The J gene is TRBJ1-2, the V gene TRBV7-6; D may be TRBD1 (6 bases). The CDR3 covers 15 residues. Trimming shortened V by 1 base and J by 4 bases, and 13 bases separated the two germline ends. Germline values: CDR1 SGHVS, CDR2 FNYEAQ. The CDR3 DNA sequence: TGTGCCAGCAGCTTAGGGTCAACAGGGAGCTATGGCTACACCTTC. Amino acid sequence: CASSLGSTGSYGYTF.